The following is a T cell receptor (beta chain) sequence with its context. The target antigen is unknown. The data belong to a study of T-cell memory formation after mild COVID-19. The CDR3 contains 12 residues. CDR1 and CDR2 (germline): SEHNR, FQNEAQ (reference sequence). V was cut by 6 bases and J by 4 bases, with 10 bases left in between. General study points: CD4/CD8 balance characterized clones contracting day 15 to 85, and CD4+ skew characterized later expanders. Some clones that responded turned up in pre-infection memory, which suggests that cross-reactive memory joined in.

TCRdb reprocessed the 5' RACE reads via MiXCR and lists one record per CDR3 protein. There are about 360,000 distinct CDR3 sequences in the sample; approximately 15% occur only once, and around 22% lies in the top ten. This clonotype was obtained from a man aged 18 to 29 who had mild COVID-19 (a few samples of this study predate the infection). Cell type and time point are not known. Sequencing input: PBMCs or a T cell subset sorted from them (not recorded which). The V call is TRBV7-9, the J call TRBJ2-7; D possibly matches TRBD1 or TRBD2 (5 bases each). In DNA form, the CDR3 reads TGTGCCAGCAGTTGGGACGGATACGAGCAGTACTTC. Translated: CASSWDGYEQYF.